Following are 21 T cell receptor beta chains from one sample sequenced in a study of blood T cell repertoires in COVID-19. Measured with immunoSEQ multiplex PCR; TCRdb has only the in-frame clones, and not every one. This sample yields about 170,000 clones, of which about 86% are seen a single time; around 19% belongs to the top ten. The sequenced material came from peripheral blood. These receptor sequences come from a woman in her 70s who had recovered from COVID-19.

The J gene is TRBJ1-6, the V gene TRBV11-2; D remains ambiguous. The CDR3 covers 12 residues. Germline V gives CDR1 SGHAT, CDR2 FQNNGV. With 2 bases removed from V and 10 bases from J, the gap between germline ends came to 6 bases. CDR3 coding DNA: TGTGCCAGCAGCTTATCGAGGTCACCCCTCCACTTT. Protein: CASSLSRSPLHF.

The chain employs TRBV19 and TRBJ1-5, with 7 bases lining up with TRBD1. Germline loops: CDR1 LNHDA, CDR2 SQIVND (reference sequence). V lost 6 bases, J lost 9 bases, and 5 bases stayed unmatched. The CDR3 has 12 amino acids. CDR3 nucleotide sequence: TGTGCCAGTAGGGGGGACAGACGGCCCCAGCATTTT. Protein sequence: CASRGDRRPQHF. Full variable domain (outside the CDR3, taken from reference TRBV19 and TRBJ1-5): DGGITQSPKYLFRKEGQNVTLSCEQNLNHDAMYWYRQDPGQGLRLIYYSQIVNDFQKGDIAEGYSVSREKKESFPLTVTSAQKNPTAFYLCASRGDRRPQHFGDGTRLSIL.

The V call is TRBV19, the J call TRBJ1-1, with D tentatively TRBD1 (6 bases). The V end was cut by 10 bases, the J end by 1 base, with 16 bases between. This CDR3 has 14 residues. Germline V gene sequence: CDR1 LNHDA, CDR2 SQIVND (reference sequence). CDR3 residues: CATHRTVRNTEAFF. CDR3 nucleotide sequence: TGTGCCACCCACCGGACAGTGCGGAACACTGAAGCTTTCTTT.

The chain carries TRBV30 and TRBJ1-1; D is perhaps TRBD1 (6 bases). The germline CDR1 and CDR2 sequences are GTSNPN and SVGIG (reference sequence). The CDR3 runs to 12 residues. Deletions cut 1 base from V and 6 bases from J, with 9 bases between. CDR3 DNA: TGTGCCTGGAGTGGGGGGCGCGCTGAAGCTTTCTTT. Translating it yields CAWSGGRAEAFF.

In nucleotides, the CDR3 is TGTGCCAGCAGCAGGACTAGAAAAGGTAACAATGAGCAGTTCTTC. It yields the protein CASSRTRKGNNEQFF. The gene calls are TRBV7-3 and TRBJ2-1; 7 bases are a match to TRBD2. V shed 5 bases, J shed 5 bases, and the junction held 9 bases outside the gene matches. The CDR3 covers 15 residues. CDR1 is SGHTA and CDR2 is FQGTGA in the germline V gene. Full variable domain (remainder filled in from reference TRBV7-3 and TRBJ2-1): GAGVSQTPSNKVTEKGKYVELRCDPISGHTALYWYRQSLGQGPEFLIYFQGTGAADDSGLPNDRFFAVRPEGSVSTLKIQRTERGDSAVYLCASSRTRKGNNEQFFGPGTRLTVL.

This chain joins TRBV5-5 and TRBJ1-1, with D possibly being TRBD1 (5 bases). V lost 1 base, J lost 0 bases, and 13 bases lay in between. The CDR3 extends over 16 amino acids. Germline CDR1 is SGHKS and CDR2 is YYEKEE (reference sequence). The DNA for the CDR3 is TGTGCCAGCAGCTTGTTCAGGGTAGGGCTGAACACTGAAGCTTTCTTT. Translation: CASSLFRVGLNTEAFF.

The chain uses TRBV7-9 and TRBJ1-5; D possibly corresponds to TRBD1 (5 bases). Looked up from germline, CDR1 is SEHNR and CDR2 is FQNEAQ (reference sequence). This CDR3 has 13 residues. Trimming cost V 7 bases and J 4 bases, with 11 bases left between them. Here the CDR3 reads CASKGPGNQPQHF. In DNA, the CDR3 is TGTGCCAGCAAGGGGCCAGGGAATCAGCCCCAGCATTTT.

The chain links TRBV2 to TRBJ2-5; TRBD2 matches 13 bases. Germline trimming cut 8 bases from V and 5 bases from J; bases unmatched to any gene: 14. Germline CDR1 and CDR2: SNHLY and FYNNEI. The CDR3 is made up of 17 amino acids. Written as DNA, the CDR3 is TGTGCCAGCCTCCCCGGGACTAGCGGGATGGGCCCGGAGACCCAGTACTTC. Protein: CASLPGTSGMGPETQYF. The whole variable domain, remainder taken from reference TRBV2 and TRBJ2-5, is EPEVTQTPSHQVTQMGQEVILRCVPISNHLYFYWYRQILGQKVEFLVSFYNNEISEKSEIFDDQFSVERPDGSNFTLKIRSTKLEDSAMYFCASLPGTSGMGPETQYFGPGTRLLVL.

This clone was found a few times. The V call is TRBV5-1, the J call TRBJ2-7; 8 nucleotides line up with TRBD1. Germline V CDR1 and CDR2: SGHRS, YFSETQ. The J segment lost 2 bases and the V segment lost 4 bases, leaving 8 bases of the junction unmatched. This CDR3 contains 15 residues. CDR3 DNA: TGCGCCAGCAGCGGAGACAGGGGACCCCCCTACGAGCAGTACTTC. Its translation is CASSGDRGPPYEQYF.

The J gene is TRBJ1-6, the V gene TRBV30, with 7 bases fitting TRBD1. After removal of 4 bases from V and 5 bases from J, the junction contained 2 bases not matched to a gene. The CDR3 contains 13 residues. CDR1 is GTSNPN and CDR2 is SVGIG in the germline V gene (reference sequence). The CDR3 DNA reads TGTGCCTGGAAGGACAGGCATAATTCACCCCTCCACTTT. Its protein is CAWKDRHNSPLHF.

The rearrangement joins TRBV18 to TRBJ1-1, with D perhaps matching TRBD1 (5 bases). The CDR3 loop spans 16 amino acids. V lost 3 bases and J 1 base, leaving 15 bases between the germline ends. Germline loops: CDR1 KGHSH, CDR2 LQKENI. The CDR3 sequence is CASSPNAGARNTEAFF. DNA for the CDR3: TGTGCCAGCTCACCCAACGCTGGGGCTCGGAACACTGAAGCTTTCTTT.

The rearrangement links TRBV5-1 to TRBJ2-5; the match to TRBD1 covers 8 bases. CDR3 length equals 15 residues. J was trimmed by 5 bases and V by 4 bases; bases with no gene match: 10. The germline gives CDR1 SGHRS, CDR2 YFSETQ. The CDR3, as DNA: TGCGCCAGCAGCCAGGGGCCCTACAGGGGGGAGACCCAGTACTTC. It is translated as CASSQGPYRGETQYF. Supplemented by reference TRBV5-1 and TRBJ2-5, the full variable domain reads KAGVTQTPRYLIKTRGQQVTLSCSPISGHRSVSWYQQTPGQGLQFLFEYFSETQRNKGNFPGRFSGRQFSNSRSEMNVSTLELGDSALYLCASSQGPYRGETQYFGPGTRLLVL.

The gene calls are TRBV28 and TRBJ2-3, with 8 bases identical to TRBD2. After removal of 2 bases from V and 5 bases from J, the junction contained 6 bases not matched to a gene. This CDR3 has 15 residues. Germline CDR1 reads MDHEN; CDR2 reads SYDVKM. The CDR3 region is CASSLMGAGGDTQYF. The CDR3 DNA sequence: TGTGCCAGCAGTTTAATGGGCGCGGGGGGAGATACGCAGTATTTT.

This chain joins TRBV24-1 and TRBJ2-1; the match to TRBD1 covers 10 bases. The CDR3 is 15 amino acids. Germline V gene lookup returns CDR1 KGHDR and CDR2 SFDVKD. V was pared by 3 bases and J by 8 bases, with 6 bases of the junction left unmatched. The CDR3 here is CATSDPGTGDDEQFF. The DNA for the CDR3 is TGTGCCACCAGTGATCCCGGGACAGGGGACGATGAGCAGTTCTTC.

V gene TRBV10-3 combines with J gene TRBJ2-2; D is perhaps TRBD1 (5 bases). The CDR3 runs to 15 residues. The V end lost 8 bases, the J end lost 0 bases, and 13 bases lay between the germline ends. Germline V gives CDR1 ENHRY, CDR2 SYGVKD. CDR3: CAIQGGPANTGELFF. The DNA for the CDR3 is TGTGCCATCCAGGGCGGACCAGCGAACACCGGGGAGCTGTTTTTT.

J is TRBJ2-6 and V is TRBV5-1; D not resolved. Germline V gene lookup returns CDR1 SGHRS and CDR2 YFSETQ. The CDR3 has 18 amino acids. Deletions cut 3 bases from V and 0 bases from J, with 16 bases between. The CDR3 nucleotides read TGCGCCAGCAGCTCCCAGTCCTTGAGGAGCTCTGGGGCCAACGTCCTGACTTTC. Protein: CASSSQSLRSSGANVLTF.

The V gene is TRBV10-3, the J gene TRBJ2-1; TRBD2 matches at 11 bases. The trim removed 7 bases at V and 8 bases at J, leaving 19 bases unmatched. The CDR3 sequence is 18 residues long. The germline gives CDR1 ENHRY, CDR2 SYGVKD. The CDR3 DNA reads as TGTGCCATCACGGGTGGGTCCGGGACTAGCGGAGGGGGGCATGAGCAGTTCTTC. Translation gives CAITGGSGTSGGGHEQFF.

This chain connects TRBV7-8 to TRBJ2-2; D gene ambiguous. The V gene lost 6 bases and the J gene lost 1 base, with 3 bases spanning the gap. The CDR3 sequence is 12 residues long. Germline loops: CDR1 SGHVS, CDR2 FQNEAQ. The CDR3 protein is CASRRNTGELFF. The CDR3 DNA follows: TGTGCCAGCAGGCGGAACACCGGGGAGCTGTTTTTT. Together with reference TRBV7-8 and TRBJ2-2, the CDR3 gives the full variable domain: GAGVSQSPRYKVAKRGQDVALRCDPISGHVSLFWYQQALGQGPEFLTYFQNEAQLDKSGLPSDRFFAERPEGSVSTLKIQRTQQEDSAVYLCASRRNTGELFFGEGSRLTVL.

This clone came up a few times. The chain uses TRBV29-1 and TRBJ1-1; D remains ambiguous. V was shortened by 4 bases and J by 6 bases, with 18 bases between the two germline ends. CDR3 length: 14 residues. Germline V gene data show CDR1 as SQVTM and CDR2 as ANQGSEA. CDR3 in amino acids: CSVGRYPGRAEAFF. The CDR3 DNA reads TGCAGCGTTGGGCGGTACCCTGGGCGGGCTGAAGCTTTCTTT.

The chain is built from TRBV4-2 and TRBJ2-2; 9 nucleotides line up with TRBD2. V lost 4 bases to trimming and J lost 4 bases; unmatched junction nucleotides: 7. This CDR3 comprises 16 residues. The V gene's germline CDR1 is LGHNA and CDR2 YNFKEQ. In DNA, the CDR3 is TGTGCCAGCAGCCCGCGGGGGGGCGGGGGCACCGGGGAGCTGTTTTTT. Its translation: CASSPRGGGGTGELFF.

The chain employs TRBV30 and TRBJ1-5; 8 bases agree with TRBD1. V shed 3 bases, J shed 2 bases, and the junction held 3 bases outside the gene matches. Per the germline V gene, CDR1 is GTSNPN and CDR2 is SVGIG (reference sequence). The CDR3 covers 14 residues. CDR3 protein: CAWSRGLGNQPQHF. CDR3 bases: TGTGCCTGGAGCAGGGGGCTTGGCAATCAGCCCCAGCATTTT.